Here is one T cell receptor (beta chain) with its context. The data are from a study of technical replicates of blood from several donors. Germline-derived CDR1 and CDR2 are SEHNR and FQNEAQ (reference sequence). The CDR3 is 16 residues long. V gave up 5 bases and J gave up 3 bases; unmatched junction bases: 9. Data came from immunoSEQ multiplex PCR; TCRdb stores just in-frame clones and leaves some out. This table holds tens of thousands of clones, around 97% found once. The chain has TRBV7-9 and TRBJ2-7; 11 bases are a match to TRBD1. The specimen was T cells isolated from PBMCs. The sequence was obtained from a human donor in good health. The CDR3: CASSHRLDRGLYEQYF. The CDR3 DNA sequence: TGTGCCAGCAGCCATCGGCTGGACAGGGGGCTCTACGAGCAGTACTTC.